One sample yielded the 20 T cell receptor beta chains listed below, sequenced in a study of cytomegalovirus exposure and HLA in healthy donors. Data came from immunoSEQ multiplex PCR; TCRdb stores just in-frame clones and leaves some out. The sample yields a few hundred thousand clones, 65% to 90% seen once. The material sequenced was PBMCs. These receptors were collected from a woman in her late teens or twenties in good health and CMV-seronegative.

CDR3 nucleotide sequence: TGTGCCTGGAGTGTTAATTACAGGCTGAACACTGAAGCTTTCTTT. Translated, it gives CAWSVNYRLNTEAFF. The rearrangement uses TRBV30 and TRBJ1-1; tentatively, D is TRBD1 (5 bases). Germline V gene sequence: CDR1 GTSNPN, CDR2 SVGIG (reference sequence). The CDR3 consists of 15 residues. The V end lost 0 bases, the J end lost 0 bases, and 11 bases lay between the germline ends.

V gene TRBV6-1 combines with J gene TRBJ1-5, with a possible D match to TRBD1 (6 bases). This CDR3 is 14 amino acids long. Looked up from germline, CDR1 is MNHNS and CDR2 is SASEGT. The V gene lost 6 bases and the J gene lost 5 bases, with 14 bases spanning the gap. CDR3 coding DNA: TGTGCCAGCAGCCCGACAGGTCCCCATCAGCCCCAGCATTTT. This translates into CASSPTGPHQPQHF.

This chain connects TRBV11-2 to TRBJ2-1; D is possibly TRBD1 (6 bases). CDR1 is SGHAT and CDR2 is FQNNGV in the germline V gene. The V end lost 5 bases, the J end lost 2 bases, and 13 bases lay between the germline ends. The CDR3 extends over 15 amino acids. For the CDR3, the DNA is TGTGCCAGCAGCCTCGAGGGGGTGGCCTACAATGAGCAGTTCTTC. Amino acid sequence: CASSLEGVAYNEQFF.

The V call is TRBV5-6, the J call TRBJ1-5, with D tentatively TRBD1 (6 bases). Germline V lookup: CDR1 SGHDT, CDR2 YYEEEE. CDR3 length: 15 amino acids. V gave up 1 base and J gave up 4 bases, with 12 bases separating them. In DNA form, the CDR3 reads TGTGCCAGCAGCTTGTTGGACAGCGAAAATCAGCCCCAGCATTTT. As protein: CASSLLDSENQPQHF.

The chain is built from TRBV4-2 and TRBJ1-1; D is perhaps TRBD1 (6 bases). Germline values: CDR1 LGHNA, CDR2 YNFKEQ. This CDR3 is 16 amino acids long. V was cut by 0 bases and J by 0 bases, with 11 bases left in between. The CDR3 reads CASSQDLGTLNTEAFF. CDR3 DNA sequence: TGTGCCAGCAGCCAAGATCTTGGGACACTGAACACTGAAGCTTTCTTT.

V usage is TRBV6-1 and J usage is TRBJ1-2; 10 nucleotides line up with TRBD1. After removal of 9 bases from V and 7 bases from J, the junction contained 8 bases not matched to a gene. Germline CDR1 reads MNHNS; CDR2 reads SASEGT. The CDR3 covers 13 residues. The CDR3 DNA sequence: TGTGCCAGTTCGGACAGGGGGGTTGGTGGCTACACCTTC. Its translation is CASSDRGVGGYTF.

CDR3 loop: CASSLRGQGDSYEQYF. CDR3 bases: TGTGCCAGCAGTCTCCGTGGACAGGGGGACTCCTACGAGCAGTACTTC. This chain connects TRBV27 to TRBJ2-7; TRBD1 aligns across 10 bases. Germline assignment: CDR1 MNHEY and CDR2 SMNVEV (reference sequence). V shed 5 bases and J 0 bases; nucleotides not matched to a gene: 7. The CDR3 extends over 16 amino acids.

The chain links TRBV27 to TRBJ1-2, with a weak D call TRBD1 (6 bases). Per germline, CDR1 MNHEY and CDR2 SMNVEV (reference sequence). Between the trimmed V and J ends, which lost 5 bases and 4 bases, there was a span of 17 bases. The CDR3 contains 15 residues. DNA for the CDR3: TGTGCCAGCAGTACCCGGGACAAGGGCCTCTATGGCTACACCTTC. Its translation is CASSTRDKGLYGYTF.

V gene TRBV4-1 combines with J gene TRBJ2-7, with no clear D. This CDR3 has 12 amino acids. V lost 1 base to trimming and J lost 6 bases, with 7 bases between them. Germline V lookup: CDR1 MGHRA, CDR2 YSYEKL. The CDR3, as DNA: TGCGCCAGCAGCCAAGTCTCTCGCGAGCAGTACTTC. It encodes CASSQVSREQYF.

The chain employs TRBV5-6 and TRBJ2-1, with TRBD2 matching 14 bases. The V segment lost 0 bases and the J segment 4 bases; nucleotides outside the gene matches: 3. Per germline, CDR1 SGHDT and CDR2 YYEEEE. This CDR3 spans 17 amino acids. In DNA form, the CDR3 reads TGTGCCAGCAGCTTGGTAAGACTAGCGGGAGGGTACAATGAGCAGTTCTTC. Protein product: CASSLVRLAGGYNEQFF.

CDR3 in DNA: TGTGCCACCAGCAGACTTTACAGGGGCACGCGGACAGATACGCAGTATTTT. This sequence encodes CATSRLYRGTRTDTQYF. The rearrangement uses TRBV15 and TRBJ2-3; 7 positions match TRBD1. V shed 2 bases, J shed 3 bases, and the junction held 11 bases outside the gene matches. The CDR3 is 17 residues long. Germline CDR1 LNHNV, CDR2 YYDKDF (reference sequence).

The chain employs TRBV27 and TRBJ2-2; TRBD1 matches 10 bases. J gave up 2 bases and V 7 bases, and 7 bases lay outside the gene matches. This CDR3 spans 16 amino acids. The germline gives CDR1 MNHEY, CDR2 SMNVEV (reference sequence). The CDR3 loop is CASTLGQGVNTGELFF. In DNA form, the CDR3 reads TGTGCCAGCACCCTAGGACAGGGGGTAAACACCGGGGAGCTGTTTTTT.

V is TRBV4-3 and J is TRBJ2-3; 9 bases align to TRBD2. The CDR3 loop spans 18 amino acids. Germline V gene sequence: CDR1 LGHNA, CDR2 YSLEER. J was trimmed by 2 bases and V by 0 bases; bases with no gene match: 9. The CDR3 DNA follows: TGCGCCAGCAGCCAAGATCTCCAGCGGGGGGTCTACACAGATACGCAGTATTTT. Translating gives CASSQDLQRGVYTDTQYF.

The chain is built from TRBV7-8 and TRBJ2-7, with D unclear. Germline assignment: CDR1 SGHVS and CDR2 FQNEAQ. Trimming removed 1 base from V and 0 bases from J, with 7 bases in between. This CDR3 region has 14 residues. CDR3 loop: CASSLGPSSYEQYF. The CDR3 bases are TGTGCCAGCAGCTTAGGTCCATCCTCCTACGAGCAGTACTTC.

The chain couples TRBV4-1 to TRBJ2-7, with D perhaps matching TRBD2 (5 bases). Germline V lookup: CDR1 MGHRA, CDR2 YSYEKL. The CDR3 spans 17 residues. V was pared by 3 bases and J by 5 bases, with 23 bases between. CDR3 nucleotides: TGCGCCAGCAGCCAGAGGGTTCCGGGATTAACTAACGACGAGCAGTACTTC. It encodes CASSQRVPGLTNDEQYF.

This rearrangement joins TRBV5-1 to TRBJ2-7; weak D call: TRBD1 (6 bases). The CDR3 has 16 residues. V was pared by 3 bases and J by 0 bases, with 16 bases between. From germline, CDR1 is SGHRS and CDR2 YFSETQ. The CDR3 reads CASSSDSSKSSYEQYF. The DNA for the CDR3 is TGCGCCAGCAGCTCGGACAGCTCAAAGAGCTCCTACGAGCAGTACTTC.

The chain uses TRBV4-3 and TRBJ1-2; D may be TRBD1 (6 bases). V gave up 0 bases and J gave up 4 bases, with 9 bases separating them. Germline V lookup: CDR1 LGHNA, CDR2 YSLEER. The CDR3 sequence is 14 residues long. The CDR3 coding sequence is TGCGCCAGCAGCCAAGATGGACAGTTCTATGGCTACACCTTC. Its translation: CASSQDGQFYGYTF.

J is TRBJ1-2 and V is TRBV10-3; D is perhaps TRBD1 (5 bases). The V gene lost 4 bases and the J gene lost 5 bases, with 8 bases spanning the gap. Per germline, CDR1 ENHRY and CDR2 SYGVKD. The CDR3 sequence is 12 residues long. CDR3 region: CAISGQGYGYTF. The CDR3 nucleotides are TGTGCCATCAGTGGTCAGGGTTATGGCTACACCTTC.

The chain links TRBV7-8 to TRBJ2-1, with D perhaps TRBD1 (6 bases). Germline CDR1 SGHVS, CDR2 FQNEAQ. V lost 5 bases to trimming and J lost 2 bases, with 16 bases between them. The CDR3 is made up of 16 amino acids. The CDR3 reads CASSETGQPPYNEQFF. The CDR3 DNA follows: TGTGCCAGCAGCGAAACAGGACAGCCGCCCTACAATGAGCAGTTCTTC.

The rearrangement uses TRBV28 and TRBJ2-2, with unresolved D. The CDR3 loop spans 13 amino acids. Germline CDR1 and CDR2: MDHEN and SYDVKM. Trimming pared 4 bases from V and 6 bases from J, leaving 9 bases between. DNA for the CDR3: TGTGCCAGCAGTTCTACCATGGCCGGGGAGCTGTTTTTT. This translates into CASSSTMAGELFF.